Described below is a single T cell receptor beta chain sequence and its context. Antigen: not known. The entry originates in a study of long-term antiretroviral therapy in people with HIV. General observations from the study: The repertoire was dominated at all time points by clones expanded before ART.

The V gene's germline CDR1 is MNHNS and CDR2 SASEGT. The CDR3 extends over 16 amino acids. The germline V and J ends were trimmed by 0 bases and 1 base, with 13 bases remaining between them. Version v3.0 of the immunoSEQ assay was performed at survey level. The protocol was immunoSEQ multiplex PCR, while the TCRdb copy is restricted to in-frame clones and leaves out a portion. The data hold almost 30,000 clones, with 80% to 90% observed a single time. The chain uses TRBV6-1 and TRBJ2-7; perhaps TRBD2 as D (5 bases). The TCR originated in a man aged 50-60 years with HIV. The specimen comprised unsorted PBMCs, sampled 3.2 years before starting antiretroviral therapy. The CDR3 DNA follows: TGTGCCAGCAGTGAAGCTGCCCGGGGTTGGTCCTACGAGCAGTACTTC. This encodes CASSEAARGWSYEQYF.